These T cell receptor beta chains were read from a single sample in a study of HIV-infected patients and healthy controls. TCRdb used MiXCR to reprocess the 5' RACE reads, holding one entry per CDR3 protein. The sample has about 63,000 distinct CDR3 sequences, roughly a sixth seen once. Sample: CD4+ T cells from blood. These TCRs come from a human donor in good health. Each CDR3 is given with its conserved first and last residue. Each record gives: D gene, V gene, J gene, clone size, CDR3 DNA, CDR3 protein. The D gene is left open where the match is weak. The size field is filled for only some rows; it gives once, few, many or a size class.

d_gene: .
v_gene: TRBV12-3/TRBV12-4
j_gene: TRBJ2-2
abundance: .
CDR3nt: TGTGCCAGCAGGACGGACACCGGGGAGCTGTTTTTT
CDR3aa: CASRTDTGELFF

d_gene: .
v_gene: TRBV24-1
j_gene: TRBJ2-6
abundance: many
CDR3nt: TGTGCCACCATACGCTCTGGGGCCAACGTCCTGACTTTC
CDR3aa: CATIRSGANVLTF

d_gene: .
v_gene: TRBV12-3/TRBV12-4
j_gene: TRBJ1-4
abundance: .
CDR3nt: TGTGCCAGCAGTTTTGGCCAGAATAATGAAAAACTGTTTTTT
CDR3aa: CASSFGQNNEKLFF

d_gene: .
v_gene: TRBV12-3/TRBV12-4
j_gene: TRBJ2-1
abundance: .
CDR3nt: TGTGCCAGCAGTTTAGTGCCCCATTCGGGCCATGAGCAGTTCTTC
CDR3aa: CASSLVPHSGHEQFF

d_gene: TRBD2
v_gene: TRBV13
j_gene: TRBJ2-2
abundance: .
CDR3nt: TGTGCCAGCAGCTTGCGGGAGGTGAACACCGGGGAGCTGTTTTTT
CDR3aa: CASSLREVNTGELFF

d_gene: .
v_gene: TRBV7-2
j_gene: TRBJ1-2
abundance: .
CDR3nt: TGTGCCAGCAGCTTAGGCAGGGTGGAAGGCTACACCTTC
CDR3aa: CASSLGRVEGYTF

d_gene: .
v_gene: TRBV11-2
j_gene: TRBJ2-7
abundance: many
CDR3nt: TGTGCCAGCAGCTTATTCGGAGGGCGCAGCGAGCAGTACTTC
CDR3aa: CASSLFGGRSEQYF

d_gene: TRBD1
v_gene: TRBV6-5
j_gene: TRBJ1-1
abundance: .
CDR3nt: TGTGCCAGCAGTTACGCGCCAGGGGGAGTCACTGAAGCTTTCTTT
CDR3aa: CASSYAPGGVTEAFF

d_gene: .
v_gene: TRBV24-1
j_gene: TRBJ2-1
abundance: few
CDR3nt: TGTGCCACCAGTGGTTACGGGCGGCGCCGAAGTGATGAGCAGTTCTTC
CDR3aa: CATSGYGRRRSDEQFF

d_gene: .
v_gene: TRBV5-1
j_gene: TRBJ1-5
abundance: .
CDR3nt: TGCGCCAGCAGATCAGACAGAAATCAGCCCCAGCATTTT
CDR3aa: CASRSDRNQPQHF